A single sample gave rise to the 6 T cell receptor beta chains below, sequenced in a study of T cell responses to AZD1222 COVID-19 vaccine. TCRdb keeps only in-frame clones here, not all; method: immunoSEQ multiplex PCR. The data contain over 100,000 clones, approximately 84% of them singletons. The material was peripheral blood, obtained on day 0 of AZD1222 vaccination. Receptors were obtained from an adult in good health.

The V and J genes are TRBV6-6 and TRBJ2-1, with TRBD1 matching over 9 bases. This CDR3 is 14 amino acids long. Losses at the gene ends were 6 bases for V and 9 bases for J; bases not matched to a gene: 9. Germline CDR1 is MNHNY and CDR2 is SVGAGI (reference sequence). The CDR3 sequence: CASSQRQGDVEQFF. DNA for the CDR3: TGTGCCAGCAGCCAGAGACAGGGGGATGTTGAGCAGTTCTTC.

This rearrangement joins TRBV28 to TRBJ2-7; TRBD1 is a possible D gene (5 bases). The CDR3 contains 18 residues. CDR1 and CDR2 (germline): MDHEN, SYDVKM. The V and J ends lost 8 bases and 2 bases respectively, with 28 bases between them. Here the CDR3 reads CASQYNPLRELPTYEQYF. The CDR3 DNA sequence: TGTGCCAGCCAATACAACCCCCTCAGGGAACTCCCTACCTACGAGCAGTACTTC. The whole variable domain, filled in from reference TRBV28 and TRBJ2-7, reads DVKVTQSSRYLVKRTGEKVFLECVQDMDHENMFWYRQDPGLGLRLIYFSYDVKMKEKGDIPEGYSVSREKKERFSLILESASTNQTSMYLCASQYNPLRELPTYEQYFGPGTRLTVT.

The V gene is TRBV7-8, the J gene TRBJ1-3; D not resolved. In germline, CDR1 is SGHVS, CDR2 FQNEAQ. The ends were cut back, 1 base at V and 0 bases at J, with 16 bases in the middle. The CDR3 loop spans 18 amino acids. The CDR3 protein is CASSLEGSGWDSGNTIYF. The CDR3 DNA reads as TGTGCCAGCAGCTTAGAGGGTTCTGGGTGGGACTCTGGAAACACCATATATTTT.

On this clone: At the DNA level, this CDR3 is encoded by other sequences in the same sample as well. The J gene is TRBJ1-5, the V gene TRBV18; 8 bases are shared with TRBD1. Trimming removed 3 bases from V and 2 bases from J; junction bases left unmatched: 3. From germline, CDR1 is KGHSH and CDR2 LQKENI. CDR3 length: 15 amino acids. CDR3 nucleotide sequence: TGTGCCAGCTCACCTGACAGGGGCGGCAATCAGCCCCAGCATTTT. Its translation is CASSPDRGGNQPQHF.

As to this clone: A much larger clone lies one base from this, so it may be a read error. V gene TRBV13 combines with J gene TRBJ2-2; D remains unclear. The CDR3 spans 12 residues. Germline V CDR1 and CDR2: PRHDT, FYEKMQ (reference sequence). V dropped 1 base and J dropped 6 bases, with 3 bases sitting between them. This CDR3 is CASSLAAGELFF. DNA of the CDR3: TGTGCCAGCAGCTTAGCGGCCGGGGAGCTGTTTTTT.

The chain carries TRBV7-2 and TRBJ1-2; TRBD1 matches at 7 bases. V gave up 5 bases and J gave up 8 bases; unmatched junction bases: 14. CDR1 is SGHTA and CDR2 is FQGNSA in the germline V gene. The CDR3 loop spans 15 amino acids. This CDR3 reads CASSPPGLGQRGYTF. The CDR3 coding sequence is TGTGCCAGCAGCCCCCCCGGTCTGGGACAGCGAGGCTACACCTTC.